These 24 T cell receptor beta chains were sequenced from one sample in a study of T cells expressing NK-cell markers. For each CDR3 protein, TCRdb gives one entry from its re-call of the 5' RACE reads, without DNA. This sample contains about 550,000 distinct CDR3 sequences. The sample consisted of blood T cells: a sorted CD56 or NKG2C T cell subset, CD4+ or CD8+ T cells, or bulk PBMC T cells (not recorded which). The receptors here all came from a man younger than 30 in good health.

The CDR3 loop reads CASSTGDNSPLHF. The chain joins TRBV9 to TRBJ1-6; TCRdb calls TRBD1, which cannot be checked without DNA. The CDR3 has 13 residues. The germline V gene encodes CDR1 SGDLS and CDR2 YYNGEE.

This CDR3 is CASSLGLAGRALDNEQFF. The rearrangement joins TRBV7-6 to TRBJ2-1; TCRdb calls TRBD2, which cannot be checked without DNA. Germline lookup yields CDR1 SGHVS and CDR2 FNYEAQ. The CDR3 consists of 18 residues.

The CDR3 sequence: CASSLTTGPQETQYF. The V call is TRBV7-4, the J call TRBJ2-5; TCRdb selects TRBD1, and the lack of DNA leaves this call unchecked. Germline assignment: CDR1 SGHVT and CDR2 SQSDAQ. The CDR3 loop spans 15 amino acids.

V gene TRBV7-6 combines with J gene TRBJ2-3; with no DNA, the TCRdb D assignment of TRBD2 cannot be verified. The CDR3 has 15 amino acids. Germline-derived CDR1 and CDR2 are SGHVS and FNYEAQ. The CDR3 loop is CASSFSSGGRDTQYF.

The V call is TRBV12-3 or TRBV12-4, the J call TRBJ1-5; TCRdb designates TRBD1, a call that cannot be tested without DNA. This CDR3 has 13 residues. The CDR3 reads CASMKTGHQPQHF.

The chain joins TRBV12-3 or TRBV12-4 to TRBJ2-7; no DNA is available, so the TRBD1 call from TCRdb remains unchecked. The CDR3 sequence is 13 residues long. The CDR3 sequence is CASMIVGQAGQYF.

The chain combines TRBV28 with TRBJ2-5; the TRBD1 assignment by TCRdb is unverifiable without DNA. The length of the CDR3 is 15 residues. Germline CDR1 reads MDHEN; CDR2 reads SYDVKM. CDR3 protein: CASSPPRGLQETQYF.

The chain links TRBV24-1 to TRBJ2-6. The CDR3 is 17 residues long. Germline values: CDR1 KGHDR, CDR2 SFDVKD. The CDR3 protein is CATSDADGSSGANVLTF.

The rearrangement links TRBV7-2 to TRBJ2-1. Germline CDR1 and CDR2: SGHTA and FQGNSA. The CDR3 has 13 residues. The CDR3 region is CASSLVRSNEQFF.

The genes are TRBV29-1 and TRBJ2-7; TCRdb picks TRBD1, but there is no DNA to check that call. Germline CDR1 is SQVTM and CDR2 is ANQGSEA. The CDR3 totals 13 residues. Here the CDR3 reads CSVRPEGVYEQYF.

This chain connects TRBV7-3 to TRBJ2-3. This CDR3 is built from 13 residues. The germline gives CDR1 SGHTA, CDR2 FQGTGA. CDR3 region: CASRPPMGDTQYF. Together with reference TRBV7-3 and TRBJ2-3, the CDR3 gives the full variable domain: GAGVSQTPSNKVTEKGKYVELRCDPISGHTALYWYRQSLGQGPEFLIYFQGTGAADDSGLPNDRFFAVRPEGSVSTLKIQRTERGDSAVYLCASRPPMGDTQYFGPGTRLTVL.

The chain employs TRBV7-9 and TRBJ2-6; TCRdb picks TRBD1, but there is no DNA to check that call. The CDR3 extends over 14 amino acids. Germline loops: CDR1 SEHNR, CDR2 FQNEAQ (reference sequence). The CDR3 region is CASSGLGGFNVLTF.

The rearrangement links TRBV7-9 to TRBJ1-1. The germline V gene has CDR1 SEHNR and CDR2 FQNEAQ (reference sequence). The CDR3 covers 15 residues. The CDR3: CASSLFLGRNTEAFF.

The rearrangement links TRBV6-5 to TRBJ2-5; TCRdb calls TRBD2, which cannot be checked without DNA. CDR3 size: 19 residues. Germline CDR1 and CDR2: MNHEY and SVGAGI. Here the CDR3 reads CASSYSSGTSGSWKETQYF.

The chain combines TRBV7-3 with TRBJ2-2; lacking DNA, the TRBD2 call made by TCRdb goes unchecked. This CDR3 is built from 15 residues. Germline V gives CDR1 SGHTA, CDR2 FQGTGA. This chain's CDR3 is CASSPSEGNTGELFF.

This chain connects TRBV29-1 to TRBJ2-4; checking the TCRdb D call of TRBD1 is not possible without DNA. The length of the CDR3 is 13 residues. The germline V gene has CDR1 SQVTM and CDR2 ANQGSEA. The CDR3 sequence: CSVGQVEMSIQYF. Combining the CDR3 with reference TRBV29-1 and TRBJ2-4 gives the whole variable domain SAVISQKPSRDICQRGTSLTIQCQVDSQVTMMFWYRQQPGQSLTLIATANQGSEATYESGFVIDKFPISRPNLTFSTLTVSNMSPEDSSIYLCSVGQVEMSIQYFGAGTRLSVL.

The gene calls are TRBV15 and TRBJ2-1. The CDR3 loop spans 12 amino acids. Looked up from germline, CDR1 is LNHNV and CDR2 is YYDKDF (reference sequence). The CDR3 is CATSGISNEQFF.

The chain combines TRBV10-3 with TRBJ2-1. The CDR3 extends over 12 amino acids. Germline CDR1 reads ENHRY; CDR2 reads SYGVKD. The CDR3 region is CAISPTYNEQFF.

The chain carries TRBV12-3 or TRBV12-4 and TRBJ2-1; TCRdb's D call, TRBD2, is unchecked because there is no DNA. This CDR3 has 15 amino acids. The CDR3 loop is CASTQTSGLNNEQFF.

V gene TRBV24-1 combines with J gene TRBJ2-1; TCRdb reports TRBD1, a call that lacks DNA to check it against. The CDR3 covers 14 residues. CDR1 and CDR2 (germline): KGHDR, SFDVKD. This CDR3 is CATSDPGLADEQFF.

V and J are TRBV7-2 and TRBJ2-3. CDR1 and CDR2 from the germline V gene are SGHTA and FQGNSA. The CDR3 loop spans 14 amino acids. The CDR3 loop is CASSFMASTDTQYF.

The CDR3 sequence: CASSQDRGSDGGSETQYF. The V gene is TRBV4-1, the J gene TRBJ2-5; absent DNA, TCRdb's TRBD1 call cannot be checked. The CDR3 extends over 18 amino acids. Germline CDR1 and CDR2: MGHRA and YSYEKL.

The gene calls are TRBV19 and TRBJ2-3; the TCRdb D gene call, TRBD1, has no DNA to confirm it. CDR3 length: 13 amino acids. Germline lookup yields CDR1 LNHDA and CDR2 SQIVND (reference sequence). The CDR3 sequence is CASSADRGGTQYF.

V usage is TRBV30 and J usage is TRBJ2-2; TCRdb returns TRBD2, unconfirmable since there is no DNA. The CDR3 contains 15 residues. The germline V gene has CDR1 GTSNPN and CDR2 SVGIG (reference sequence). Here the CDR3 reads CAWIGREPNTGELFF. The full variable domain, rest sourced from reference TRBV30 and TRBJ2-2, is SQTIHQWPATLVQPVGSPLSLECTVEGTSNPNLYWYRQAAGRGLQLLFYSVGIGQISSEVPQNLSASRPQDRQFILSSKKLLLSDSGFYLCAWIGREPNTGELFFGEGSRLTVL.